This T cell receptor (beta chain) was captured by sequencing in a study of shared clonotypes between healthy human individuals (dated by TCRdb to the early 2020s). About the investigation overall: The cohort comprised a couple of women and a few men aged 18 to 49 years. For each donor, CD4 naive and CD4 memory were each run on three plates, CD8 naive on two plates, and CD8 memory on one plate. To estimate repertoire size and how much clonotypes are shared between individuals, the study performed deep sequencing of blood TCR repertoires from a few healthy adults. Different laboratories and diverse techniques were used to prepare libraries and sequence TCR repertoires, to increase sequencing depth and limit assay-specific biases. Per donor, leukapheresis produced somewhere between about 0.94 and 9 billion PBMCs. Overall study results and their limits: Pairwise subsampling led to the expectation that sequencing depth would affect the degree of clonotype sharing among donors. Even with the large sequencing depth, rarefaction of the sorted-subset datasets indicated that sequencing was incomplete. The small number of donors limited the genetic and exposure-history diversity represented. Estimated clonotype richness was generally larger for naive than for memory subsets. Across a few donors, roughly 5.4% of naive CD4, 3% to 4% of naive CD8, about 2.3% of memory CD4, and approximately 0.4% of memory CD8 clonotypes were shared. Sampling was restricted to blood, and TCR repertoires in tissues likely differ from the TCR repertoires found in blood. Compared with non-shared clonotypes, clonotypes shared by all four sorted-subset donors had higher generation probabilities.

As encoded in the germline V gene (reference sequence), CDR1 is SGHKS while CDR2 is YYEKEE. The CDR3 numbers 14 residues from cysteine through phenylalanine. The kept DNA is CDR3 alone, 42 bases in frame from the first base. V lost 1 base and J lost 5 bases, and the count of bases not matched to a germline gene is 5. For the CD8 naive samples, CD45RO-negative cells were positively selected for CCR7, yielding a CD45RA+CCR7+ population from which TemRA cells were excluded. Donors were healthy HIV-negative adults with no recently reported acute infections or vaccinations. All donors were Caucasian adults living in Nashville, Tennessee, USA. Blood was collected by leukapheresis, and PBMCs were isolated by Ficoll-Histopaque density gradient centrifugation and then cryopreserved in liquid nitrogen vapor phase. Purity and quantity of every magnetically sorted T cell population were checked by analytical flow cytometry. Each sorted fraction had its genomic DNA isolated and then quantified by UV absorbance on a Nanodrop 2000c.

Using the deep immunoSEQ assay, TCR CDR3 regions were amplified from genomic DNA by multiplex PCR. Extracted genomic DNA from each cell subset was spread evenly across all wells of several immunoSEQ 96-well plates, with each plate serving as a replicate. For sorted subsets, each replicate PCR was loaded with roughly 200 ng genomic DNA, equivalent to some 31,000 T cell genomes. The purified libraries were quantified using a Qubit 3.0 fluorometer, sized with a Bioanalyzer 2100, and then quantified again using the KAPA Library Quantification kit. Every immunoSEQ 96-well plate was sequenced on a separate single-read 150-cycle Illumina NextSeq 550 flow cell. The authors processed their data as follows. The immunoSEQ output contained only junctional sequences without quality scores, so filtering could not match that applied to full-length reads. To assign V/J genes and CDR3, sequences were annotated using PyIR, a Python wrapper for IgBLAST v1.9, with IMGT germline references. Reads were removed for weak V/J assignments (E-value above 1e-6), missing CDR3, stop codons, out-of-frame junctions, or ambiguous translated residues. V3J clonotypes were defined as sequences sharing the same inferred V gene, J gene, and CDR3 amino acid sequence. Percentage overlap between repertoires was computed as shared unique clonotypes divided by the size of the smaller repertoire. Three approaches were used to assess repertoire richness: RTK rarefaction, the Chao1 estimator, and Recon v2.1 estimates of unobserved clonotypes. OLGA was used to compute generation probabilities for all TCRbeta clonotypes that the gDNA method yielded from a handful of donors. This immuneACCESS table, as held by TCRdb, lists in-frame sequences with V and J called but not all clones. Of the missing ones, under half trace to an unresolved V gene in checked studies; the others have no known cause. That table supplies the V and J calls and clone size; D and trimming were determined from the DNA. This sample gives approximately 840,000 clones in total; 90% to 97% of them show up just once. The ten largest clones add up to under 0.25% of the sample.

On this clone: The target of this receptor is not known. Base-call qualities are not available, and no considerably larger clone is one nucleotide away.

Specimen: naive CD8+ T cells sorted from blood. The cell subset or site label on this specimen signifies: CD45RA+CCR7+. This sequence originates from a man aged 25-45 years in good health. The chain is encoded by TRBV5-5 joined to TRBJ2-5, and 7 bases in between align with TRBD1. The bases are TGTGCCAGCAGCTTGACAGGGGCCTGGGAGACCCAGTACTTC. Translated, it gives CASSLTGAWETQYF.